This TCR beta chain was recovered during a study of metastatic and nonmetastatic thyroid tumors. The wider study: Repertoires of blood and of tissue (tumor or nodule) from malignant and benign thyroid patients were compared.

Germline CDR1 KGHDR, CDR2 SFDVKD. The CDR3 extends over 13 amino acids. For this clone: Relative to the germline gene, one junction end is altered; a read error may explain this.

Nobody among the patients had been given any treatment before thyroid surgery. TCRdb redid the clone calls on the PCR reads using MiXCR. Counted here are around 23,000 clones, more than 25% occurring once; the ten biggest clones make up about a sixth. The chain links TRBV24-1 to TRBJ2-3; the D gene is possibly TRBD2 (7 bases). This receptor was identified in a male donor with papillary thyroid cancer or a benign thyroid nodule (not recorded which). Some clones in this sample may be carry-over from other donors' samples. Sequencing used blood. The CDR3 spells CATSRGGADTQYF. Here the CDR3 DNA reads TGTGCCACCAGTCGAGGGGGGGCAGATACTCAGTATTTT.